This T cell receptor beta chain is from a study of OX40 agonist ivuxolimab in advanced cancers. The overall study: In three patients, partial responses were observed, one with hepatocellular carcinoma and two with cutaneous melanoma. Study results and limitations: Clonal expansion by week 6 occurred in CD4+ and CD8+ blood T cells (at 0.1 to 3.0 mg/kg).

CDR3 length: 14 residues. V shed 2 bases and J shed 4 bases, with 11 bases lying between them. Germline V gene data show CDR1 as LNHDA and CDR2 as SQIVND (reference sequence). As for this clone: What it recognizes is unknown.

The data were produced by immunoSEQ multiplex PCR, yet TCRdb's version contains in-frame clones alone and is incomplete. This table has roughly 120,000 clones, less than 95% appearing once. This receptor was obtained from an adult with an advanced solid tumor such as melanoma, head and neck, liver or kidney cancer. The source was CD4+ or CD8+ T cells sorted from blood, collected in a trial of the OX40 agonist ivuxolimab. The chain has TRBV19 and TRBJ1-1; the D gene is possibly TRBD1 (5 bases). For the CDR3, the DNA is TGTGCCAGTAGTATACAGGGTAGAAGCACTGAAGCTTTCTTT. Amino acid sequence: CASSIQGRSTEAFF. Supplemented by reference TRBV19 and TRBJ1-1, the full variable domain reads DGGITQSPKYLFRKEGQNVTLSCEQNLNHDAMYWYRQDPGQGLRLIYYSQIVNDFQKGDIAEGYSVSREKKESFPLTVTSAQKNPTAFYLCASSIQGRSTEAFFGQGTRLTVV.